These T cell receptor beta chains were read from a single sample in a study of T cells in Graves' hyperthyroidism and ophthalmopathy. TCRdb reanalysed the multiplex PCR reads using MiXCR and keeps one entry per CDR3 protein. The sample shows around 700,000 distinct CDR3 sequences, around 20% of them seen only once. Material: blood. All receptors derive from a woman in her forties or fifties with Graves' hyperthyroidism that later progressed to Graves' ophthalmopathy. CDR3s include the opening cysteine and the closing phenylalanine or tryptophan. Fields, in order: CDR3 DNA, CDR3 protein, V gene, clone size, J gene, D gene. D genes are given only for firm matches. Rows may omit the clone size; those that give it use once, few, many or a size class.

TGTGCCAGCAGCTACCGGGGGCAGAATGAAAAACTGTTTTTT	CASSYRGQNEKLFF	TRBV7-9	NA	TRBJ1-4	NA
TGTGCCAGCAGTCCACATGTTGGCTATGGCTACACCTTC	CASSPHVGYGYTF	TRBV27	NA	TRBJ1-2	NA
TGCGCCAGCACTGTACAGATCGGGGACACCGGGGAGCTGTTTTTT	CASTVQIGDTGELFF	TRBV5-1	few	TRBJ2-2	NA
TGTGCCAGCAGCCCACGCCGGGAGGGTTGGCGTAGCCAAGAGACCCAGTACTTC	CASSPRREGWRSQETQYF	TRBV11-2	many	TRBJ2-5	TRBD2
TGTGCCAGCTCCCCAGTGGAGGCCTATGGCTACACCTTC	CASSPVEAYGYTF	TRBV18	NA	TRBJ1-2	NA
TGTGCCAGCAGCCCGACGGGCGGGGGGCTAACCCTCCAGGAGACCCAGTACTTC	CASSPTGGGLTLQETQYF	TRBV14	NA	TRBJ2-5	TRBD2
TGCAGCGTTGAAACAGACCACTCCTACGAGCAGTACTTC	CSVETDHSYEQYF	TRBV29-1	few	TRBJ2-7	NA
TGCGCCAGCAGTGAGTCAGTCCTAGCCAAAAACATTCAGTACTTC	CASSESVLAKNIQYF	TRBV10-2	NA	TRBJ2-4	NA
TGCGCCAGCAGTGAGCTACGACAGGGGTCAAGCTCTGGAAACACCATATATTTT	CASSELRQGSSSGNTIYF	TRBV10-2	NA	TRBJ1-3	TRBD1
TGCAGTGCTAGCGCCAACGGGGTTGTCAATCAGCCCCAGCATTTT	CSASANGVVNQPQHF	TRBV20-1	few	TRBJ1-5	NA
TGTGCCAGCAGGGAAGACAGGGCCCGTCCAGATACGCAGTATTTT	CASREDRARPDTQYF	TRBV2	many	TRBJ2-3	TRBD1
TGTGCCAGCAGCTTTGGGGGGCACCTGAATCAGCCCCAGCATTTT	CASSFGGHLNQPQHF	TRBV7-2	few	TRBJ1-5	NA
TGTGCCAGTAACTCCGGGACGTCTTCCTACGAGCAGTACTTC	CASNSGTSSYEQYF	TRBV19	NA	TRBJ2-7	NA
TGTGCCAGCTCACCGTGCGTGAACAATGAGCAGTTCTTC	CASSPCVNNEQFF	TRBV18	NA	TRBJ2-1	NA
TGTGCCAGCAGTGAGTCGAGGGGGTGGCAAGAGACCCAGTACTTC	CASSESRGWQETQYF	TRBV2	many	TRBJ2-5	NA
TGTGCCAGCAGTGAGGCGGGGAGGGGATTTGGGGAAAAACTGTTTTTT	CASSEAGRGFGEKLFF	TRBV6-1	few	TRBJ1-4	NA
TGTGCCAGCAGTGAAATGGCGGGACAGGGTAATTCACCCCTCCACTTT	CASSEMAGQGNSPLHF	TRBV6-1	many	TRBJ1-6	TRBD1
TGTGCCAGTAGTTATCGGACTAGCGGGGGGAGCTCCTACAATGAGCAGTTCTTC	CASSYRTSGGSSYNEQFF	TRBV19	few	TRBJ2-1	TRBD2
TGTGCCAGCAGTGAAGCTTGGGGAGGCTACGAGCAGTACTTC	CASSEAWGGYEQYF	TRBV6-1	NA	TRBJ2-7	NA
TGTGCCAGCAGCCGCCGGGACAACTCCTATAATTCACCCCTCCACTTT	CASSRRDNSYNSPLHF	TRBV7-2	NA	TRBJ1-6	NA
TGTGCCAGCAGCTTATCGGTGCGGCCCTTGAACACCGGGGAGCTGCTTTTT	CASSLSVRPLNTGELLF	TRBV7-8	NA	TRBJ2-2	NA
TGCGCCAGCTGTGGTCAGATTTCCAACACTGAAGCTTTCTTT	CASCGQISNTEAFF	TRBV10-2	NA	TRBJ1-1	NA
TGCGCCAGCAGCAAATTCTCGGATTCACCCCTCCACTTT	CASSKFSDSPLHF	TRBV5-1	NA	TRBJ1-6	NA
TGCGCCAGCAGCTTGGTGGACCCGGTGAGGGGGCGCGGTGGCTACACCTTC	CASSLVDPVRGRGGYTF	TRBV5-1	NA	TRBJ1-2	TRBD1
TGCAGTGCTAGAGATCGGGACAACGCGCGTGAAAAACTGTTTTTT	CSARDRDNAREKLFF	TRBV20-1	few	TRBJ1-4	NA
TGCAGTGCTAGACCCCAGGGAGCTGAAGCTTTCTTT	CSARPQGAEAFF	TRBV20-1	many	TRBJ1-1	NA
TGTGCCAGCAGTTACTCGACTTCCGGGGCCAACACTGAAGCTTTCTTT	CASSYSTSGANTEAFF	TRBV6-6	once	TRBJ1-1	NA
TGTGCCAGCAGCCCAGACAGTGGCTATGGCTACACCTTC	CASSPDSGYGYTF	TRBV3-1	many	TRBJ1-2	NA
TGTGCCAGCAGCTATAGAGGCTCCTACAATGAGCAGTTCTTC	CASSYRGSYNEQFF	TRBV6-1	NA	TRBJ2-1	NA
TGTGCCAGCAGCCAACGGCGTCAAAACTATGGCTACACCTTC	CASSQRRQNYGYTF	TRBV3-1	many	TRBJ1-2	NA
TGCAGTGCTAGACCCCTTGGCAATCAGCCCCAGCATTTT	CSARPLGNQPQHF	TRBV20-1	NA	TRBJ1-5	NA
TGTGCCAGCAGGACGCTTGGGAGGGACAGCACTAACTATGGCTACACCTTC	CASRTLGRDSTNYGYTF	TRBV3-1	many	TRBJ1-2	TRBD1
TGTGCCAGCAGCTGGGGGAATTCACCCCTCCACTTT	CASSWGNSPLHF	TRBV7-9	NA	TRBJ1-6	NA
TGTGCCAGCAGTCCGTATGGGAATACGCAGTATTTT	CASSPYGNTQYF	TRBV12-3/TRBV12-4	many	TRBJ2-3	NA
TGCAGTGCTAGAGACTCCACCCTTATGAACACTGAAGCTTTCTTT	CSARDSTLMNTEAFF	TRBV20-1	few	TRBJ1-1	NA
TGCGCCAGCAGCCAAGGGACAGGCGTGATTCCGACCGGGGAGCTGTTTTTT	CASSQGTGVIPTGELFF	TRBV4-1	NA	TRBJ2-2	TRBD1
TGTGCCAGTAGTATCGGAGCAGGGGACAATCAGCCCCAGCATTTT	CASSIGAGDNQPQHF	TRBV19	few	TRBJ1-5	NA